The clone carrying this T cell receptor beta chain was found many times. Unique molecular identifiers were incorporated during preparation of the TCRbeta library. TCRdb processed the PCR reads anew with MiXCR; each CDR3 protein has one entry. The table records 200,000 to 300,000 distinct CDR3 sequences, approximately 12% of them present only once. This record comes from a study of T-cell reconstitution after alpha-beta-depleted transplantation in children. The CDR3 is made up of 14 amino acids. The ends were cut back, 5 bases at V and 3 bases at J, with 11 bases in the middle. The clonotype originates from a human donor who donated a stem cell graft to a child with acute lymphoblastic leukemia. Here the sequenced sample was PBMCs from the stem cell graft donor, taken from the stem cell graft. This chain uses TRBV12-3 or TRBV12-4 with TRBJ2-4; possible D gene TRBD1, 5 bases. The CDR3 DNA sequence: TGTGCCAGCAGTGAAGACAGAAACAAAAACATTCAGTACTTC. It yields the protein CASSEDRNKNIQYF.